This TCR beta chain originates from a study of identical twins. Study-wide findings and caveats: Compared with unrelated sharing, twin-shared out-of-frame alpha sequences had more low-probability sequences.

This clonotype appeared a few times. Its antigen is still unknown. CDR3 length: 14 amino acids. CDR1 and CDR2 from the germline V gene are MNHNS and SASEGT. J was trimmed by 4 bases and V by 5 bases; bases with no gene match: 6. MiXCR, run by TCRdb on the 5' RACE reads, gives a single entry per CDR3 protein. Of roughly 720,000 distinct CDR3 sequences detected, 15% to 20% appear once; the ten largest clones hold 13%. These data were likewise used in another study, on T cells expressing NK-cell markers.

The sequencing sample was made of PBMCs. The TCR sequence derives from a woman aged 18-29 years in good health. The rearrangement joins TRBV6-1 to TRBJ1-1, with 8 bases that match TRBD1. The CDR3 sequence: CASSRQGIGTEAFF. The CDR3 bases are TGTGCCAGCAGTCGACAGGGGATCGGCACTGAAGCTTTCTTT.